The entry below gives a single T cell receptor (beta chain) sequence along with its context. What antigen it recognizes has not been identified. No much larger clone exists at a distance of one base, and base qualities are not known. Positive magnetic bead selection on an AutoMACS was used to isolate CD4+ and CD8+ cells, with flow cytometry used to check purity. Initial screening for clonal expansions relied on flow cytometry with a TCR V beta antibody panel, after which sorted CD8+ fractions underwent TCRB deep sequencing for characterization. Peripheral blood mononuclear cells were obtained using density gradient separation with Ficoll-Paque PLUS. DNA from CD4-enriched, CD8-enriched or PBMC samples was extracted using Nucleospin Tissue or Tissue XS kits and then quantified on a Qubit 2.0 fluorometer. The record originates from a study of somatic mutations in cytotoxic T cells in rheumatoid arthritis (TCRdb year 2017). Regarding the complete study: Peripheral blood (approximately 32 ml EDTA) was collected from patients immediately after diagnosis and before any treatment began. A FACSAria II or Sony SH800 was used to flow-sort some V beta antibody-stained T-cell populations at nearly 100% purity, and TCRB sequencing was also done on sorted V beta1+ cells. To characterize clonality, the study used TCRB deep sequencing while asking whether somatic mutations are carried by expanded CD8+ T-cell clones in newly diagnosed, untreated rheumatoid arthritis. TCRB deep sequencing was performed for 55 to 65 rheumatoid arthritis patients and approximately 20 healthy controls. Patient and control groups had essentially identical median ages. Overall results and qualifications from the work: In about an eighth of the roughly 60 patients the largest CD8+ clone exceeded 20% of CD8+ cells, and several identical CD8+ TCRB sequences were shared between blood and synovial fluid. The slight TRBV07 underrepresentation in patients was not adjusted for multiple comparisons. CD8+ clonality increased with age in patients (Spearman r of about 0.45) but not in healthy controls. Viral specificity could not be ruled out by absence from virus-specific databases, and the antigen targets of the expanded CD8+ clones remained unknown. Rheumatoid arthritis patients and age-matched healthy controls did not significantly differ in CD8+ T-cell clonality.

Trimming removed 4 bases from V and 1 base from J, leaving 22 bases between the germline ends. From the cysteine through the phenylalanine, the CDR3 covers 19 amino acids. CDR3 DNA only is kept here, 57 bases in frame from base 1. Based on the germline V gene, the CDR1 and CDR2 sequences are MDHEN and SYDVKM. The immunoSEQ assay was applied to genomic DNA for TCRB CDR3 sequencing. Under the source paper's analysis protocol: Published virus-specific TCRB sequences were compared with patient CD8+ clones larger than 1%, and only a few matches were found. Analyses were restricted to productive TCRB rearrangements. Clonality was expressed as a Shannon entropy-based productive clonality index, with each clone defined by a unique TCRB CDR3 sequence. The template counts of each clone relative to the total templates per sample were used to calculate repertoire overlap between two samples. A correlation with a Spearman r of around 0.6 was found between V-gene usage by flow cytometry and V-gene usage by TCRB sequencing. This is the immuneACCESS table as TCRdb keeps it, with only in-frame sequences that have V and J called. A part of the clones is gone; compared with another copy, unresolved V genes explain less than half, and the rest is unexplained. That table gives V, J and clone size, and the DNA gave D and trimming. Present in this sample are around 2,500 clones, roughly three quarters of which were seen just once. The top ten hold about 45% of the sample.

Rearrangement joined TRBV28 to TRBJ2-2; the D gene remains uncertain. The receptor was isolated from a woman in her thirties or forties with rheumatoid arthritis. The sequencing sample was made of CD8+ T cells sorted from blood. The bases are TGTGCCAGCAGTTATTCTACCACCCCCGGCGAGCGGAACACCGGGGAGCTGTTTTTT. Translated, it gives CASSYSTTPGERNTGELFF.